This TCR beta chain comes out of a study of human T cells and chemical hapten exposure. Whole-study findings and limits: No alteration of TCRs above 1 in 1000 frequency was seen with DPC sensitization.

The germline V gene has CDR1 MGHDK and CDR2 SYGVNS. Trimming stripped 4 bases from V and 6 bases from J, with 10 bases between. This CDR3 is 13 amino acids long. This clonotype was found many times. Its antigen remains unknown. The time point denotes: healthy volunteer bleed at 6 weeks. RNA extraction used unfractionated whole blood as the source of total RNA. Individual cDNA molecules (in the library) carried attached unique molecular identifiers. TCRdb recomputed calls from the RACE reads with MiXCR, one row per CDR3 protein. The sample includes more than 60,000 distinct CDR3 sequences, about 8.6% of them seen just once.

This receptor was taken from a male donor in good health. Some clones in this sample may be carry-over from other donors' samples. V gene TRBV25-1 combines with J gene TRBJ1-5, with no clear D. Sequenced input: whole blood. CDR3 nucleotide sequence: TGTGCCAGCAGTGCAGGCAGAGGTCAGCCCCAGCATTTT. Amino acids: CASSAGRGQPQHF. Filled out from reference TRBV25-1 and TRBJ1-5, the complete variable domain reads EADIYQTPRYLVIGTGKKITLECSQTMGHDKMYWYQQDPGMELHLIHYSYGVNSTEKGDLSSESTVSRIRTEHFPLTLESARPSHTSQYLCASSAGRGQPQHFGDGTRLSIL.